This T cell receptor (beta chain) emerged from a study of blood T cell repertoires in COVID-19. Generated by immunoSEQ multiplex PCR, the TCRdb table keeps only in-frame clones and is missing some. The data contain about 120,000 clones, 77% of them seen just once; the ten biggest clones take up approximately 8%. In germline, CDR1 is SNHLY, CDR2 FYNNEI. CDR3 length: 13 residues. V was trimmed by 4 bases and J by 4 bases, leaving 9 bases between them. The material sequenced was peripheral blood. The TCR sequence derives from a human donor in a cohort sampled during active COVID-19. The chain has TRBV2 and TRBJ2-3, with a tentative D call TRBD2 (5 bases). The CDR3 loop reads CASSGGGADTQYF. The CDR3 nucleotides are TGTGCCAGCAGTGGAGGAGGAGCAGATACGCAGTATTTT.